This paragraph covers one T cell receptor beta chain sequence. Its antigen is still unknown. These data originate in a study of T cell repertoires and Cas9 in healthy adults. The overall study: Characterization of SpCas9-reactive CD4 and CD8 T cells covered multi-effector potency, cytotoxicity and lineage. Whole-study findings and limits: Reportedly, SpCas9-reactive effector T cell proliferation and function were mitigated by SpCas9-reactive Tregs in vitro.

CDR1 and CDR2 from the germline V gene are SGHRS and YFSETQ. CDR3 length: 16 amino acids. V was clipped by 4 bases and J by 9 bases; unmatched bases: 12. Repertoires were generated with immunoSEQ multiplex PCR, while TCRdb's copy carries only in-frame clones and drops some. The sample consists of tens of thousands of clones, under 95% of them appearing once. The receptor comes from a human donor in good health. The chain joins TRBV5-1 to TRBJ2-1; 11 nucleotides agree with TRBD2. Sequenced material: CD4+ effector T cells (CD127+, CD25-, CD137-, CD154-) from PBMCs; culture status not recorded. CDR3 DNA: TGCGCCAGCAGCCCTGGCCTTAGCGGGGGGGCCGGTGAGCAGTTCTTC. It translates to CASSPGLSGGAGEQFF.